What follows are 28 T cell receptor beta chains derived from one specimen sequenced in a study of T cells in narcolepsy. Data came from immunoSEQ multiplex PCR; TCRdb stores just in-frame clones and leaves some out. Seen here are about 34,000 clones, 78% observed once, and the top ten hold 1.2%. Sequencing was performed on CD45RA- memory CD4+ T cells from PBMCs. These receptors all stem from a human donor with narcolepsy.

V usage is TRBV6-5 and J usage is TRBJ1-2; tentative D call: TRBD1 (5 bases). This CDR3 comprises 12 residues. Per the germline V gene, CDR1 is MNHEY and CDR2 is SVGAGI. V was shortened by 5 bases and J by 7 bases, with 11 bases between the two germline ends. CDR3 bases: TGTGCCAGCAGTCCCTCAGGGAGTGGCTACACCTTC. Translating it yields CASSPSGSGYTF.

This clone counts as medium-sized. V gene TRBV14 combines with J gene TRBJ2-7; maybe TRBD1 (5 bases). CDR1 is SGHDN and CDR2 is FVKESK in the germline V gene. The CDR3 length is 15 residues. V lost 4 bases and J lost 1, with 14 bases in between. The CDR3 spells CASSRVGQISYEQYF. DNA for the CDR3: TGTGCCAGCAGCCGCGTGGGGCAGATATCCTACGAGCAGTACTTC.

V usage is TRBV11-2 and J usage is TRBJ2-5, with 9 bases fitting TRBD2. The CDR3 has 17 amino acids. Germline CDR1 reads SGHAT; CDR2 reads FQNNGV. The J segment lost 2 bases and the V segment lost 5 bases, leaving 12 bases of the junction unmatched. The CDR3 region has the DNA TGTGCCAGCAGCCCGGGCCGTCTAGCGGGGCGGCAAGAGACCCAGTACTTC. It yields the protein CASSPGRLAGRQETQYF.

V is TRBV19 and J is TRBJ2-3, with 14 bases lining up with TRBD2. Looked up from germline, CDR1 is LNHDA and CDR2 is SQIVND (reference sequence). The CDR3 has 17 amino acids. V lost 2 bases and J lost 1; bases outside the gene matches: 2. The CDR3 reads CASSILTSGRGTDTQYF. DNA of the CDR3: TGTGCCAGTAGTATACTGACTAGCGGGAGGGGCACAGATACGCAGTATTTT.

A few counts support this clone. V gene TRBV5-4 combines with J gene TRBJ2-1; possible D gene TRBD1, 6 bases. Germline V CDR1 and CDR2: SGHNT, YYREEE (reference sequence). The CDR3 length is 14 residues. The V and J ends lost 4 bases and 7 bases respectively, with 15 bases between them. Here the CDR3 reads CASSHRVQGNEQFF. CDR3 coding DNA: TGTGCCAGCAGCCACAGGGTTCAGGGGAATGAGCAGTTCTTC.

The chain employs TRBV10-3 and TRBJ1-1; D possibly corresponds to TRBD1 (5 bases). Trimming cost V 6 bases and J 2 bases, with 10 bases left between them. Germline V gene data show CDR1 as ENHRY and CDR2 as SYGVKD. The CDR3 is 13 amino acids. The CDR3 DNA reads as TGTGCCATCAGGGGGGGTTCTAACACTGAAGCTTTCTTT. It codes for CAIRGGSNTEAFF.

The chain has TRBV5-8 and TRBJ2-3, with D maybe TRBD2 (6 bases). The CDR3 totals 16 residues. The V gene lost 0 bases and the J gene lost 9 bases, with 20 bases spanning the gap. Germline lookup yields CDR1 SGHTS and CDR2 YDEGEE. CDR3 sequence: CASSLDTNTWGGTQYF. The CDR3 DNA follows: TGTGCCAGCAGCTTGGACACAAACACCTGGGGAGGAACGCAGTATTTT.

Here the CDR3 DNA reads TGTGCCAGCAGCTACCCATCAGCGGGGGATCGTGAGACCCAGTACTTC. Translated, it gives CASSYPSAGDRETQYF. J is TRBJ2-5 and V is TRBV7-9; TRBD2 agrees at 8 bases. This CDR3 contains 16 residues. Germline CDR1 reads SEHNR; CDR2 reads FQNEAQ (reference sequence). V dropped 4 bases and J dropped 5; count of bases not matched to a gene: 12.

This clone was counted between two and nine times. The chain recombines TRBV6-6 with TRBJ2-1, with TRBD1 matching 7 bases. This CDR3 has 14 residues. With V trimmed by 0 bases and J by 5 bases, 1 base remained unmatched. Germline CDR1 and CDR2: MNHNY and SVGAGI (reference sequence). The CDR3 reads CASSYSGGNNEQFF. Here the CDR3 DNA reads TGTGCCAGCAGTTACTCAGGGGGCAACAATGAGCAGTTCTTC.

V is TRBV27 and J is TRBJ2-1; unclear D gene. Trimming shortened V by 8 bases and J by 7 bases, and 12 bases separated the two germline ends. CDR3 length: 12 amino acids. The germline V gene encodes CDR1 MNHEY and CDR2 SMNVEV (reference sequence). CDR3: CASSSFQNEQFF. In DNA, the CDR3 is TGTGCCAGCTCCTCATTTCAAAATGAGCAGTTCTTC.

This chain joins TRBV2 and TRBJ2-1, with 9 bases identical to TRBD2. V lost 10 bases, J lost 4 bases, and 11 bases stayed unmatched. The length of the CDR3 is 15 residues. Per germline, CDR1 SNHLY and CDR2 FYNNEI. The CDR3 coding sequence is TGTGCCACCACGCCGCGGACTAGCGCGTACAATGAGCAGTTCTTC. Its protein product is CATTPRTSAYNEQFF.

The chain has TRBV5-1 and TRBJ2-5, with D tentatively TRBD2 (6 bases). The germline V and J ends were trimmed by 1 base and 2 bases, with 12 bases remaining between them. Germline V gene sequence: CDR1 SGHRS, CDR2 YFSETQ. There are 15 residues in the CDR3. The CDR3 coding sequence is TGCGCCAGCAGCTTGTTGGCTAGCGCTCAAGAGACCCAGTACTTC. It translates to CASSLLASAQETQYF. The full variable domain, its missing parts supplied by reference TRBV5-1 and TRBJ2-5, is KAGVTQTPRYLIKTRGQQVTLSCSPISGHRSVSWYQQTPGQGLQFLFEYFSETQRNKGNFPGRFSGRQFSNSRSEMNVSTLELGDSALYLCASSLLASAQETQYFGPGTRLLVL.

The chain is built from TRBV6-1 and TRBJ2-5, with 10 positions matching TRBD2. Germline trimming cut 4 bases from V and 4 bases from J; bases unmatched to any gene: 12. CDR3 length equals 17 residues. The V gene's germline CDR1 is MNHNS and CDR2 SASEGT. The CDR3 reads CASSARASGRRVETQYF. As DNA, the CDR3 is TGTGCCAGCAGTGCCCGGGCTAGCGGGAGACGGGTAGAGACCCAGTACTTC.

CDR3 sequence reads: CASSLNVGTDTQYF. As DNA, the CDR3 is TGTGCCAGCAGCTTAAACGTCGGGACAGATACGCAGTATTTT. The chain carries TRBV7-9 and TRBJ2-3; no reliable D call. V shed 2 bases and J shed 3 bases, with 9 bases lying between them. CDR1 and CDR2 (germline): SEHNR, FQNEAQ (reference sequence). The CDR3 is made up of 14 amino acids. The variable domain in full, with the rest retrieved from reference TRBV7-9 and TRBJ2-3, is DTGVSQNPRHKITKRGQNVTFRCDPISEHNRLYWYRQTLGQGPEFLTYFQNEAQLEKSRLLSDRFSAERPKGSFSTLEIQRTEQGDSAMYLCASSLNVGTDTQYFGPGTRLTVL.

The DNA for the CDR3 is TGTGCCAGCAGTTTATTTTGGACAGGGCCCTCCTACGAGCAGTACTTC. Its translation is CASSLFWTGPSYEQYF. The chain couples TRBV27 to TRBJ2-7, with TRBD1 identical over 8 bases. CDR1 is MNHEY and CDR2 is SMNVEV in the germline V gene (reference sequence). V lost 1 base to trimming and J lost 0 bases; unmatched junction nucleotides: 5. CDR3 length: 16 amino acids.

J is TRBJ1-1 and V is TRBV29-1; tentative D call: TRBD1 (5 bases). Germline values: CDR1 SQVTM, CDR2 ANQGSEA. With 5 bases removed from V and 3 bases from J, the gap between germline ends came to 19 bases. The CDR3 length is 15 residues. The CDR3 region is CSVQPGLLSDTEAFF. In nucleotides, the CDR3 is TGCAGCGTTCAACCGGGACTCCTATCGGACACTGAAGCTTTCTTT. Full variable domain (remainder filled in from reference TRBV29-1 and TRBJ1-1): SAVISQKPSRDICQRGTSLTIQCQVDSQVTMMFWYRQQPGQSLTLIATANQGSEATYESGFVIDKFPISRPNLTFSTLTVSNMSPEDSSIYLCSVQPGLLSDTEAFFGQGTRLTVV.

V gene TRBV7-3 combines with J gene TRBJ2-5; D assignment may be TRBD1 or TRBD2 (5 bases each). The end of the DNA aligns better with TRBJ2-7, so the J call may be wrong. This CDR3 is 15 amino acids long. Germline CDR1 reads SGHTA; CDR2 reads FQGTGA. CDR3 amino acids: CASSLVVGVTYEQYF. In nucleotides, the CDR3 is TGTGCCAGCAGCTTAGTCGTGGGGGTCACCTACGAGCAGTACTTC.

The genes are TRBV9 and TRBJ1-2; maybe TRBD1 (5 bases). From germline, CDR1 is SGDLS and CDR2 YYNGEE. This CDR3 contains 12 residues. Trimming removed 0 bases at V and 11 bases at J, with 11 bases between. CDR3 amino acids: CASSVGNRRYTF. CDR3 DNA: TGTGCCAGCAGCGTAGGGAACAGGCGGTACACCTTC.

The rearrangement uses TRBV5-1 and TRBJ1-1, with D possibly being TRBD1 (6 bases). Trimming took off 1 base at V and 3 bases at J, with 10 bases between the two ends. The CDR3 has 14 amino acids. Germline CDR1 and CDR2: SGHRS and YFSETQ. CDR3 bases: TGCGCCAGCAGCTTGCAGGGACAATACACTGAAGCTTTCTTT. Translation: CASSLQGQYTEAFF.

J is TRBJ2-7 and V is TRBV1; the table's D call of TRBD2 was not tested on the DNA. TRBV1 is reported as a pseudogene. This CDR3 contains 11 residues. As DNA, the CDR3 is TGCACCAGCAGCCAAGATCGGGAACCGAAGTTC. This encodes CTSSQDREPKF.

The rearrangement links TRBV30 to TRBJ1-3; tentative D call: TRBD1 (5 bases). This CDR3 contains 13 residues. Germline lookup yields CDR1 GTSNPN and CDR2 SVGIG (reference sequence). Trimming removed 3 bases at V and 9 bases at J, with 15 bases between. The CDR3 DNA sequence: TGTGCCTGGAGGGGACTCTTACCTGGCACCATATATTTT. As protein: CAWRGLLPGTIYF.

The chain joins TRBV7-9 to TRBJ2-7; 7 positions agree with TRBD2. V trimming: 5 bases; J trimming: 1 base; junction bases outside the gene matches: 5. Germline V CDR1 and CDR2: SEHNR, FQNEAQ (reference sequence). The CDR3 contains 14 residues. The CDR3 nucleotides are TGTGCCAGCAGCCCTAGGACTAGTTCCTACGAGCAGTACTTC. Its protein product is CASSPRTSSYEQYF.

The chain links TRBV30 to TRBJ1-1; the match to TRBD1 covers 7 bases. The CDR3 has 13 residues. CDR1 is GTSNPN, CDR2 SVGIG, per germline (reference sequence). V lost 7 bases to trimming and J lost 1 base; unmatched junction nucleotides: 6. The CDR3 region is CASQTGRNTEAFF. Written as DNA, the CDR3 is TGTGCCTCCCAGACAGGGCGGAACACTGAAGCTTTCTTT.

The J gene is TRBJ2-2, the V gene TRBV10-2; a weak D match, TRBD1 (6 bases). This CDR3 is built from 16 residues. V was trimmed by 3 bases and J by 3 bases, leaving 14 bases between them. CDR1 and CDR2 (germline): WSHSY, SAAADI. CDR3 protein: CASSEVDPGDTGELFF. CDR3 sequence (DNA): TGCGCCAGCAGTGAAGTCGACCCAGGGGACACCGGGGAGCTGTTTTTT.

CDR3 nucleotide sequence: TGTGCCAGCAGCTCTCAGTCTAGCGGAGTTGCTTCCTACGAGCAGTACTTC. The encoded protein is CASSSQSSGVASYEQYF. This sequence joins TRBV14 and TRBJ2-7, with 7 bases lining up with TRBD2. CDR1 SGHDN and CDR2 FVKESK come from the germline V gene. The CDR3 is made up of 17 amino acids. V shed 5 bases and J 1 base; nucleotides not matched to a gene: 14.

This chain joins TRBV6-5 and TRBJ1-4; perhaps TRBD1 as D (6 bases). Germline V gene sequence: CDR1 MNHEY, CDR2 SVGAGI. The CDR3 runs to 15 residues. V lost 8 bases, J lost 4 bases, and 17 bases lay in between. CDR3 nucleotides: TGTGCCAGCCAGGGGTCCGGTTCTCTTAATGAAAAACTGTTTTTT. Its translation: CASQGSGSLNEKLFF.

V gene TRBV2 combines with J gene TRBJ2-1; D gene ambiguous. In germline, CDR1 is SNHLY, CDR2 FYNNEI. The CDR3 loop spans 11 amino acids. The V end lost 6 bases, the J end lost 9 bases, and 9 bases lay between the germline ends. CDR3 region: CASSSLVEQFF. The CDR3 DNA is TGTGCCAGCAGCTCCCTGGTTGAGCAGTTCTTC.

The chain uses TRBV5-1 and TRBJ2-1; the match to TRBD2 covers 8 bases. The CDR3 sequence is 16 residues long. The V gene end was trimmed by 4 bases and the J gene end by 0 bases; junction bases not matched to a gene: 6. In germline, CDR1 is SGHRS, CDR2 YFSETQ. Here the CDR3 DNA reads TGCGCCAGCAGCCTCCAGCGGGGGAGCTCCTACAATGAGCAGTTCTTC. This gives the protein CASSLQRGSSYNEQFF.